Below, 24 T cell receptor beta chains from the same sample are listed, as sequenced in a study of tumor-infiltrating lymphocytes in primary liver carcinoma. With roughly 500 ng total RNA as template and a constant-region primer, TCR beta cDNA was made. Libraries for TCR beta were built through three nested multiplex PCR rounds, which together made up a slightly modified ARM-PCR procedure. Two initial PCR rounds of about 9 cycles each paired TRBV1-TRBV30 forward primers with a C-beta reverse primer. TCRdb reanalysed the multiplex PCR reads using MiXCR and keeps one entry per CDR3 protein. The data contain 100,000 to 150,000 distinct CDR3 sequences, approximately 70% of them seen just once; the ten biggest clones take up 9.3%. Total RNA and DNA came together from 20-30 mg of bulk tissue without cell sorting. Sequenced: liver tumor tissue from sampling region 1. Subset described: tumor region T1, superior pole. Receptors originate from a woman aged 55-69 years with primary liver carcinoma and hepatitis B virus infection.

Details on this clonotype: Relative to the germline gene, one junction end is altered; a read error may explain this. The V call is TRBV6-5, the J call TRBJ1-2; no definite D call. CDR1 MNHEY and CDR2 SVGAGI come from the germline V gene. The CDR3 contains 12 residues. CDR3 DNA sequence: TGTGCCAACAGTTACTCAGGCCATGGCTACACCTTC. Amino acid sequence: CANSYSGHGYTF.

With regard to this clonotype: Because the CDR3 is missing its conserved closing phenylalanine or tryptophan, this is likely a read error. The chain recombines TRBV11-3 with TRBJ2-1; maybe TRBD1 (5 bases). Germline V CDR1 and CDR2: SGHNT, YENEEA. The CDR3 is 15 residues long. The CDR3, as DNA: TGTGCCAGCATCTTAGGGGCCCAGGGTCGCGAGGAGCAGTTCTTG. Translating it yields CASILGAQGREEQFL.

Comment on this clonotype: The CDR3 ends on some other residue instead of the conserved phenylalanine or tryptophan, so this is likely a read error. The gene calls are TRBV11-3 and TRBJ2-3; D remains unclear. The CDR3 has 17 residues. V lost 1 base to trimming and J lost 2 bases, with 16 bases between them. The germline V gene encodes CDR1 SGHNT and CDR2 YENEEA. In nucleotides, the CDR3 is TGTGCCAGCAGCTTAGGGAAGAGTGCGTGTCCCACAGATACGCAGTATCTT. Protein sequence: CASSLGKSACPTDTQYL.

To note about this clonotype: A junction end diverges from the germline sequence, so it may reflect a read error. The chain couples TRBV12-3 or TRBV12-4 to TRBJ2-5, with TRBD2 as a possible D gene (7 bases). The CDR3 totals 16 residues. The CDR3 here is CTSSSTRGRAGETQYF. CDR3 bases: TGTACCAGCAGTTCCACTAGGGGGAGGGCCGGGGAGACCCAGTACTTC.

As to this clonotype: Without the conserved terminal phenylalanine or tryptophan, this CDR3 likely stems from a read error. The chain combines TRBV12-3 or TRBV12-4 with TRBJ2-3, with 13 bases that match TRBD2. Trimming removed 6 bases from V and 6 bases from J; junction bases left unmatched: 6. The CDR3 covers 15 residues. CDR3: CASRQLAGGPDTQYL. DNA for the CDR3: TGTGCCAGCAGGCAACTAGCGGGAGGGCCGGATACGCAGTATCTT.

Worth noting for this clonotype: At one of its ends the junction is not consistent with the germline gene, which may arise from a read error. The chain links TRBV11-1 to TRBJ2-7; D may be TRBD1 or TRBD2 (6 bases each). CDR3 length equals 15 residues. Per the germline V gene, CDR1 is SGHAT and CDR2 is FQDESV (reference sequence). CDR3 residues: CVSIPRTAGLRDQYF. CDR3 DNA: TGTGTCAGCATCCCTCGGACAGCAGGACTACGCGACCAGTACTTC.

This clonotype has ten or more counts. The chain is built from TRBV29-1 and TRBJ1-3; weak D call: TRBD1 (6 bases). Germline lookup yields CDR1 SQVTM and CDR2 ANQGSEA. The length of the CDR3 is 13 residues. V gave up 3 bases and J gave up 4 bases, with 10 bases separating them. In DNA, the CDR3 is TGCAGCGTTGACAGGGGAGACGGAAACACCATATATTTT. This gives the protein CSVDRGDGNTIYF.

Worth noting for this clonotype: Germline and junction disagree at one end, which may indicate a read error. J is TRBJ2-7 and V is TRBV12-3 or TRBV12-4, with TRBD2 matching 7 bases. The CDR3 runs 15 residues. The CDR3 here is CDSSLETGGRNEQYF. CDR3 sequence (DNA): TGTGACAGCAGCCTAGAAACGGGAGGTCGGAACGAGCAGTACTTC.

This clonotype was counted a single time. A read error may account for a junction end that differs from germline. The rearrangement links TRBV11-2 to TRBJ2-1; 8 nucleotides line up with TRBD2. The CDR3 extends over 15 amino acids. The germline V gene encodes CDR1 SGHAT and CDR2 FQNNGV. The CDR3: CASSFTSGRFNEQLF. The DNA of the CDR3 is TGTGCCAGCAGCTTCACTAGCGGAAGGTTCAATGAGCAGCTCTTC.

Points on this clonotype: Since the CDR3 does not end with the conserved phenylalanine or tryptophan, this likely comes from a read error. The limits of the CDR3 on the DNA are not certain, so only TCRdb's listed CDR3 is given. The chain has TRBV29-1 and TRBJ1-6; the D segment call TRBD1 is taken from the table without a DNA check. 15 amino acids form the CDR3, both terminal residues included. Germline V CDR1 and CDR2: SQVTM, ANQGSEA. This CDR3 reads CKVAVGASNNSPIHY.

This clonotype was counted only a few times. CDR3 residues: CASSMDSQVSYEQYF. The CDR3 DNA follows: TGTGCCAGTAGTATGGACAGCCAGGTATCCTACGAGCAGTACTTC. This chain uses TRBV19 with TRBJ2-7, with D possibly TRBD1 on 6 matching bases. Germline loops: CDR1 LNHDA, CDR2 SQIVND (reference sequence). Trimming cost V 3 bases and J 1 base, with 13 bases left between them. The length of the CDR3 is 15 residues.

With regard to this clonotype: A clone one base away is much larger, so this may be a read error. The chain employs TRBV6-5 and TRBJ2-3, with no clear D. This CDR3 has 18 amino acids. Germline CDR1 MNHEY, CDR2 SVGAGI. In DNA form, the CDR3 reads TGTGCCAGCAGTTACTCGGGGTTTTCAAGTGCAAGCACAGATGCGCAGTATTTT. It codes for CASSYSGFSSASTDAQYF.

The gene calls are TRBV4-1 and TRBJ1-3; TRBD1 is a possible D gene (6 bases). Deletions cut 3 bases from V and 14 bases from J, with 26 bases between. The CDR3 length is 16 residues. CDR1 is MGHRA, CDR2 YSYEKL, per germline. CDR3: CASSQTPGASANTVYF. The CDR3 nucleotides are TGCGCCAGCAGCCAGACGCCAGGGGCCTCTGCAAACACAGTATATTTT.

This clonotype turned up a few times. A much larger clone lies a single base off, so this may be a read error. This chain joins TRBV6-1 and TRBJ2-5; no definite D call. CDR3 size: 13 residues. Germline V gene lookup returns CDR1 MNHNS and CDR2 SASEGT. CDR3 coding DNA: TGTGCCATCAGTGAAGACCCAGAAGAGACCCAGTACTTC. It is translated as CAISEDPEETQYF.

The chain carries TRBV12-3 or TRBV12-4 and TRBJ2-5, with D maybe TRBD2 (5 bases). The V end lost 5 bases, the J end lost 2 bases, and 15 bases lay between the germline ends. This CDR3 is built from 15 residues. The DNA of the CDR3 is TGTGCCAGCAGTGACTACTGCCGGGCACAAGAGACCCAGTACTTC. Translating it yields CASSDYCRAQETQYF.

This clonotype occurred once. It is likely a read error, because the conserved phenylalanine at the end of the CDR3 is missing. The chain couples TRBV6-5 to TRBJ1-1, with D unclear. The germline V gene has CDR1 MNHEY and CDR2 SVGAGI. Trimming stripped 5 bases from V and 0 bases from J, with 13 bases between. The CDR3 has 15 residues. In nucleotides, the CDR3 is TGTGCCAGCAGTACCCACAGCGCAGTGAACACTGAAGCTTTCCTT. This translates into CASSTHSAVNTEAFL.

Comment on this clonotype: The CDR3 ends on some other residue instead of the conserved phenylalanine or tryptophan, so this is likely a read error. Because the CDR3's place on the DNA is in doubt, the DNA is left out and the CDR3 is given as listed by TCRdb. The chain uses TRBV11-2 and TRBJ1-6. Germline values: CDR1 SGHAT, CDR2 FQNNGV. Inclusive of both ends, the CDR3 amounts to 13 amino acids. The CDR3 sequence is CPSSFVMNSPLHL.

The CDR3 nucleotides are TGTGCCAGCAGCTTCCGGGAGCCGGGGTTGAACACTGAAGCTTTCTTT. It encodes CASSFREPGLNTEAFF. The chain combines TRBV7-8 with TRBJ1-1, with D unresolved. The CDR3 loop spans 16 amino acids. V lost 3 bases and J 0 bases, leaving 14 bases between the germline ends. Germline-derived CDR1 and CDR2 are SGHVS and FQNEAQ.

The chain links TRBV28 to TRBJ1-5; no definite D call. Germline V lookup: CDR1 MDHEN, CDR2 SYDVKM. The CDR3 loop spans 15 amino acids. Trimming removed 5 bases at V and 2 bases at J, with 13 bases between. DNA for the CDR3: TGTGCCAGCAGTAACTCACATGGGCGCAATCAGCCCCAGCATTTT. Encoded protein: CASSNSHGRNQPQHF.

The CDR3 spells CASSYNYRGLYEQYF. For the CDR3, the DNA is TGCGCCAGTAGCTATAACTACAGGGGACTCTACGAGCAGTACTTC. The V call is TRBV4-1, the J call TRBJ2-7, with D tentatively TRBD1 (7 bases). The CDR3 loop spans 15 amino acids. In germline, CDR1 is MGHRA, CDR2 YSYEKL. Trimming cost V 9 bases and J 3 bases, with 21 bases left between them.

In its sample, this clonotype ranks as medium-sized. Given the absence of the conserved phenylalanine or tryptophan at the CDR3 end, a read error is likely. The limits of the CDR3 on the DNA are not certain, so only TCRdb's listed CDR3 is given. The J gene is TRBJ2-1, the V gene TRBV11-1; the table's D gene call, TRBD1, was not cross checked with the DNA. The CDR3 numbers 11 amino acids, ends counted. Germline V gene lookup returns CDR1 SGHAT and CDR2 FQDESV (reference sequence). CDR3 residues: CASRAWDRPLL.

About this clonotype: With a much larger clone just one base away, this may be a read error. Here the CDR3 DNA reads TGTGCCAGCAGACACCGCCGGGAGCTCGACGAGCAGTACTTC. It encodes CASRHRRELDEQYF. The chain employs TRBV6-2 or TRBV6-3 and TRBJ2-7; a weak D match, TRBD2 (6 bases). V lost 6 bases and J 5 bases, leaving 17 bases between the germline ends. This CDR3 has 14 amino acids. Germline lookup yields CDR1 MNHEY and CDR2 SVGEGT.

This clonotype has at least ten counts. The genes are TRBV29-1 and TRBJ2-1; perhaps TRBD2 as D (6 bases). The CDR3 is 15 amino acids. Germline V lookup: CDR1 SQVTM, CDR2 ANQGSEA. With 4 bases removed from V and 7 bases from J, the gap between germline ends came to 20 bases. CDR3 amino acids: CSVGGSGVSGNEQFF. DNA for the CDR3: TGCAGCGTTGGGGGTTCGGGAGTGAGCGGAAATGAGCAGTTCTTC.

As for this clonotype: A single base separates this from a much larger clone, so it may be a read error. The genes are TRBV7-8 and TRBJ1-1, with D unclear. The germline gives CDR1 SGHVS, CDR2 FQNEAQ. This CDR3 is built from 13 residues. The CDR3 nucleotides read TGTGTCAGCAGCCTCGAGTGGGAGGGTGCAGCTTTCTTT. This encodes CVSSLEWEGAAFF.